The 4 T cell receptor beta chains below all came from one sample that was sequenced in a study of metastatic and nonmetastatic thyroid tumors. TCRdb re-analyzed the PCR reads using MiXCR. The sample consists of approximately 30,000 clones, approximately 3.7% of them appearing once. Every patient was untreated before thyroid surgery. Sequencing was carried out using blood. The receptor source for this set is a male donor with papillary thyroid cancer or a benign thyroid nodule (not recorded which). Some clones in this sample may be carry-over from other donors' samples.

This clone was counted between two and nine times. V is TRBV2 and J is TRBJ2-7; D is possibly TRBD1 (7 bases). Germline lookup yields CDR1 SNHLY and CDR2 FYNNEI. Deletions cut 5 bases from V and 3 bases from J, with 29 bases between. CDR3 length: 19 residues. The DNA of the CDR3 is TGTGCCAGCAGTTGGGACAGAACTTTAGCGGAACTACGAAACTACGAGCAGTACTTC. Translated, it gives CASSWDRTLAELRNYEQYF.

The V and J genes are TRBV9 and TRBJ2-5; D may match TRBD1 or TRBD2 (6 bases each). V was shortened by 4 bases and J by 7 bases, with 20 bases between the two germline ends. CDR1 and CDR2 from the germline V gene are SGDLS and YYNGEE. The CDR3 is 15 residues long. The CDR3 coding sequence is TGTGCCAGCAGCATAGCGGCTATTGAAGGGGGGACCCAGTACTTC. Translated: CASSIAAIEGGTQYF.

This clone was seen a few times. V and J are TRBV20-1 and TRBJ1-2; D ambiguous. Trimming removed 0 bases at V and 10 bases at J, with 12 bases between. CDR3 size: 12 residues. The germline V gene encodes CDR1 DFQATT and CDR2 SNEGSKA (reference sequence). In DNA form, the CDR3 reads TGCAGTGCTAGAGATGCTTCGCACGCCTACACCTTC. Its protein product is CSARDASHAYTF.

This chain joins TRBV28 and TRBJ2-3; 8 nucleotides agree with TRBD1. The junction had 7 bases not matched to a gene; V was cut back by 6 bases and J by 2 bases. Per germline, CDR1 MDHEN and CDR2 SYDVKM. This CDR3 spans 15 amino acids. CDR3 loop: CASRRTGSYTDTQYF. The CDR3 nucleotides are TGTGCCAGCAGGAGGACAGGGTCTTACACAGATACGCAGTATTTT.